Listed below are T cell receptor beta chains from one sample, sequenced in a study of a mutant IDH1 vaccine in newly diagnosed glioma. Profiling relied on immunoSEQ multiplex PCR, and the TCRdb table lists in-frame clones only, not all of them. The sample shows tens of thousands of clones, about 74% of them seen only once. No antigen has been assigned to these receptors. Sequencing was performed on PBMCs, taken from a glioma patient whose treatment included an IDH1 peptide vaccine. These receptors all stem from a man over 45 with glioma. The CDR3 runs from the conserved cysteine through the conserved F or W. A D gene is named only where the DNA matches it firmly. Clone size is stated in some rows and not others, as once, few, many or a class when expanded.

D gene: -; clone size: -; V gene: TRBV4-1; J gene: TRBJ2-3; CDR3 DNA: TGCGCCAGCAGCCGGAGGGCACTGCGAGACACAGATACGCAGTATTTT; CDR3 protein: CASSRRALRDTDTQYF
D gene: -; clone size: -; V gene: TRBV6-5; J gene: TRBJ2-5; CDR3 DNA: TGTGCCAGCAGTTTCTCCTGGGAGACCCAGTACTTC; CDR3 protein: CASSFSWETQYF
D gene: -; clone size: -; V gene: TRBV27; J gene: TRBJ2-1; CDR3 DNA: TGTGCCAGCAGCCCCTCTGCGGCCCTTGAGCAGTTCTTC; CDR3 protein: CASSPSAALEQFF
D gene: -; clone size: -; V gene: TRBV7-9; J gene: TRBJ1-5; CDR3 DNA: TGTGCCAGCAGCCCCATACTAGGGGTTGTCCCCCAGCATTTT; CDR3 protein: CASSPILGVVPQHF
D gene: TRBD1; clone size: few; V gene: TRBV7-9; J gene: TRBJ2-2; CDR3 DNA: TGTGCCAGCAGCCCCCAGTCCGGGACAGGGAACACCGGGGAGCTGTTTTTT; CDR3 protein: CASSPQSGTGNTGELFF
D gene: TRBD1; clone size: -; V gene: TRBV19; J gene: TRBJ1-4; CDR3 DNA: TGTGCCAGTAGGACCATGTGGACAGGCGATAATGAAAAACTGTTTTTT; CDR3 protein: CASRTMWTGDNEKLFF
D gene: -; clone size: -; V gene: TRBV4-1; J gene: TRBJ2-3; CDR3 DNA: TGCGCCAGCAGCCAAGGAGCAGATACGCAGTATTTT; CDR3 protein: CASSQGADTQYF
D gene: -; clone size: -; V gene: TRBV29-1; J gene: TRBJ2-1; CDR3 DNA: TGCAGTCAAGGGTCCTACAATGAGCAGTTCTTC; CDR3 protein: CSQGSYNEQFF
D gene: -; clone size: -; V gene: TRBV2; J gene: TRBJ1-1; CDR3 DNA: TGTGCCAGCGGGCTTCAGGGCTGGTCTGAAGCTTTCTTT; CDR3 protein: CASGLQGWSEAFF
D gene: TRBD2; clone size: -; V gene: TRBV7-6; J gene: TRBJ2-7; CDR3 DNA: TGTGCCAGCAGCCCCCGGGAAGCGGGGGGTTACGAGCAGTACTTC; CDR3 protein: CASSPREAGGYEQYF
D gene: -; clone size: few; V gene: TRBV6-1; J gene: TRBJ1-3; CDR3 DNA: TGTGCCAGCAGTGAAAGGAACACCATATATTTT; CDR3 protein: CASSERNTIYF
D gene: -; clone size: -; V gene: TRBV13; J gene: TRBJ2-2; CDR3 DNA: TGTGCCAGCAGGGCCGGGACCCAAAACACCGGGGAGCTGTTTTTT; CDR3 protein: CASRAGTQNTGELFF
D gene: -; clone size: once; V gene: TRBV6-4; J gene: TRBJ2-3; CDR3 DNA: TGTGCCAGCAGTGAAGGAACCCTCACATCAGATACGCAGTATTTT; CDR3 protein: CASSEGTLTSDTQYF
D gene: -; clone size: -; V gene: TRBV2; J gene: TRBJ2-3; CDR3 DNA: TGTGCCAGCAGGTGGGTTGGCGCAGATACGCAGTATTTT; CDR3 protein: CASRWVGADTQYF
D gene: -; clone size: -; V gene: TRBV5-1; J gene: TRBJ1-3; CDR3 DNA: TGCGCCAGCAGCCTGACTGGTTACTCTGGAAACACCATATATTTT; CDR3 protein: CASSLTGYSGNTIYF
D gene: -; clone size: -; V gene: TRBV29-1; J gene: TRBJ1-1; CDR3 DNA: TGCAGCGGCGGGACGAACACTGAAGCTTTCTTT; CDR3 protein: CSGGTNTEAFF
D gene: -; clone size: -; V gene: TRBV4-1; J gene: TRBJ1-1; CDR3 DNA: TGCGCCAGCAGCCAAGAGGAAACTGAAGCTTTCTTT; CDR3 protein: CASSQEETEAFF
D gene: -; clone size: -; V gene: TRBV29-1; J gene: TRBJ1-4; CDR3 DNA: TGCAGCGTTCGCCCCTCGGGTGGTGAAAAACTGTTTTTT; CDR3 protein: CSVRPSGGEKLFF
D gene: -; clone size: -; V gene: TRBV19; J gene: TRBJ1-1; CDR3 DNA: TGTGCCAGTAGTAGGAACACTGAAGCTTTCTTT; CDR3 protein: CASSRNTEAFF
D gene: TRBD1; clone size: -; V gene: TRBV10-3; J gene: TRBJ2-7; CDR3 DNA: TGTGCCATCGGGGGGACAGGGGTCTACGAGCAGTACTTC; CDR3 protein: CAIGGTGVYEQYF
D gene: -; clone size: -; V gene: TRBV30; J gene: TRBJ2-2; CDR3 DNA: TGTGCCTGGAGTGTTGGGAGAGACACCGGGGAGCTGTTTTTT; CDR3 protein: CAWSVGRDTGELFF
D gene: -; clone size: -; V gene: TRBV19; J gene: TRBJ1-5; CDR3 DNA: TGTGCCAGTAGTCAAGGGGGTTGGGATCAGCCCCAGCATTTT; CDR3 protein: CASSQGGWDQPQHF
D gene: -; clone size: -; V gene: TRBV6-5; J gene: TRBJ1-2; CDR3 DNA: TGTGCCAGCAGTTACTCTCACTCCTTTCGCAGGGACGGCTACACCTTC; CDR3 protein: CASSYSHSFRRDGYTF
D gene: -; clone size: -; V gene: TRBV27; J gene: TRBJ1-1; CDR3 DNA: TGTGCCAGCAGTCCTAGGGGGAACTCACTTACTCTTTACGCGAACACTGAAGCTTTCTTT; CDR3 protein: CASSPRGNSLTLYANTEAFF
D gene: -; clone size: -; V gene: TRBV7-2; J gene: TRBJ1-4; CDR3 DNA: TGTGCCAGCAGCTCCCAAGGACAAGACGAAAAACTGTTTTTT; CDR3 protein: CASSSQGQDEKLFF
D gene: TRBD2; clone size: -; V gene: TRBV25-1; J gene: TRBJ2-3; CDR3 DNA: TGTGCCAGCAGTGCGACTAGCGGGGGGGCAGATACGCAGTATTTT; CDR3 protein: CASSATSGGADTQYF
D gene: -; clone size: -; V gene: TRBV18; J gene: TRBJ2-7; CDR3 DNA: TGTGCCAGCTCACCACCCTTTATGAACTCCTACGAGCAGTACTTC; CDR3 protein: CASSPPFMNSYEQYF
D gene: -; clone size: -; V gene: TRBV7-9; J gene: TRBJ1-1; CDR3 DNA: TGTGCCAGCAGGATCGGAGTCAACACTGAAGCTTTCTTT; CDR3 protein: CASRIGVNTEAFF
D gene: -; clone size: -; V gene: TRBV7-2; J gene: TRBJ2-7; CDR3 DNA: TGTGCCAGCAGCCCCGGGACCGAGTACGAGCAGTACTTC; CDR3 protein: CASSPGTEYEQYF
D gene: -; clone size: -; V gene: TRBV9; J gene: TRBJ1-3; CDR3 DNA: TGTGCCAGCAGCGGGGACACTGGAAACACCATATATTTT; CDR3 protein: CASSGDTGNTIYF
D gene: TRBD1; clone size: -; V gene: TRBV6-1; J gene: TRBJ1-4; CDR3 DNA: TGTGCCAGCAGTGGACAGGGTTGGGCTAATGAAAAACTGTTTTTT; CDR3 protein: CASSGQGWANEKLFF
D gene: -; clone size: -; V gene: TRBV5-6; J gene: TRBJ2-7; CDR3 DNA: TGTGCCAGCAGCTTGGCCGTCAGGGGATTCCACGAGCAGTACTTC; CDR3 protein: CASSLAVRGFHEQYF
D gene: -; clone size: -; V gene: TRBV30; J gene: TRBJ1-2; CDR3 DNA: TGTGCCTGGGATCAGGGCAACTATGGCTACACCTTC; CDR3 protein: CAWDQGNYGYTF
D gene: -; clone size: many; V gene: TRBV7-9; J gene: TRBJ2-2; CDR3 DNA: TGTGCCAGCAGCCTCTCCCAGGCCACTTTCACCGGGGAGCTGTTTTTT; CDR3 protein: CASSLSQATFTGELFF
D gene: -; clone size: -; V gene: TRBV29-1; J gene: TRBJ2-7; CDR3 DNA: TGCAGCGTTGAAGTTGCGAGACCCAGGTCCACGAGGGAGCAGTACTTC; CDR3 protein: CSVEVARPRSTREQYF
D gene: -; clone size: -; V gene: TRBV7-8; J gene: TRBJ2-3; CDR3 DNA: TGTGCCAGCAGCCCTGGGACTTTCACAGATACGCAGTATTTT; CDR3 protein: CASSPGTFTDTQYF
D gene: TRBD1; clone size: -; V gene: TRBV25-1; J gene: TRBJ1-2; CDR3 DNA: TGTGCCAGCAGTGAACACACAGGGGCGGTTGATGGCTACACCTTC; CDR3 protein: CASSEHTGAVDGYTF
D gene: -; clone size: few; V gene: TRBV4-2; J gene: TRBJ2-7; CDR3 DNA: TGTGCCAGCAGGGACGGACACCCCCTGGGGGAGCAGTACTTC; CDR3 protein: CASRDGHPLGEQYF
D gene: -; clone size: few; V gene: TRBV9; J gene: TRBJ1-2; CDR3 DNA: TGTGCCAGCAGCCTGGGGGAGTATGGCTACACCTTC; CDR3 protein: CASSLGEYGYTF
D gene: -; clone size: once; V gene: TRBV5-6; J gene: TRBJ1-2; CDR3 DNA: TGTGCCAGCAGCCACGGGACAACTGATGGCTACACCTTC; CDR3 protein: CASSHGTTDGYTF
D gene: TRBD1; clone size: -; V gene: TRBV6-1; J gene: TRBJ1-2; CDR3 DNA: TGTGCCAGCAGTGAATCGGCAGGGGGCGGCTACACCTTC; CDR3 protein: CASSESAGGGYTF
D gene: -; clone size: -; V gene: TRBV19; J gene: TRBJ2-1; CDR3 DNA: TGTGCCAGTAGTATACAGGGAGTAACCTACAATGAGCAGTTCTTC; CDR3 protein: CASSIQGVTYNEQFF
D gene: -; clone size: -; V gene: TRBV5-4; J gene: TRBJ1-6; CDR3 DNA: TGTGCCAGCAGGACGGACAGAACGGCTTCACCCCTCCACTTT; CDR3 protein: CASRTDRTASPLHF
D gene: -; clone size: -; V gene: TRBV21-1; J gene: TRBJ1-6; CDR3 DNA: TGTGCCAGCAGCACAGCAAAGAATTCACCCCTCCACTTT; CDR3 protein: CASSTAKNSPLHF
D gene: TRBD1; clone size: -; V gene: TRBV2; J gene: TRBJ1-1; CDR3 DNA: TGTGCCAGCAGTTCGACAGGGCCCATGAACACTGAAGCTTTCTTT; CDR3 protein: CASSSTGPMNTEAFF
D gene: -; clone size: -; V gene: TRBV27; J gene: TRBJ2-7; CDR3 DNA: TGTGCCAGCGCTCCAGACGTGCAGGTCTACGAGCAGTACTTC; CDR3 protein: CASAPDVQVYEQYF
D gene: -; clone size: few; V gene: TRBV30; J gene: TRBJ2-3; CDR3 DNA: TGTGCCTGGAGTGTAGGTGGGGGAGGTGGAACGCAGTATTTT; CDR3 protein: CAWSVGGGGGTQYF
D gene: -; clone size: -; V gene: TRBV6-5; J gene: TRBJ1-5; CDR3 DNA: TGTGCCAGCAGTTACTCGTCAGGGGTTGGGCAGCCCCAGCATTTT; CDR3 protein: CASSYSSGVGQPQHF
D gene: TRBD1; clone size: few; V gene: TRBV28; J gene: TRBJ1-3; CDR3 DNA: TGTGCCAGCAGTTTCGAGGGGACAGGATACTCTGGAAACACCATATATTTT; CDR3 protein: CASSFEGTGYSGNTIYF
D gene: -; clone size: -; V gene: TRBV4-1; J gene: TRBJ2-5; CDR3 DNA: TGCGCCAGCAGCCTCCAGGGAAACGGAGAGACCCAGTACTTC; CDR3 protein: CASSLQGNGETQYF
D gene: -; clone size: -; V gene: TRBV7-9; J gene: TRBJ1-4; CDR3 DNA: TGTGCCAGCAGCTCAAGTAATGAAAAACTGTTTTTT; CDR3 protein: CASSSSNEKLFF
D gene: TRBD1; clone size: few; V gene: TRBV30; J gene: TRBJ1-1; CDR3 DNA: TGTGCCCGGGACAGATTACCGAACACTGAAGCTTTCTTT; CDR3 protein: CARDRLPNTEAFF
D gene: -; clone size: -; V gene: TRBV9; J gene: TRBJ2-5; CDR3 DNA: TGTGCCAGCAGCGTAGGGGAGCAAGAGACCCAGTACTTC; CDR3 protein: CASSVGEQETQYF
D gene: TRBD1; clone size: many; V gene: TRBV4-1; J gene: TRBJ1-1; CDR3 DNA: TGCGCCAGCAGCCAGCTGACAGGGAAAAACACTGAAGCTTTCTTT; CDR3 protein: CASSQLTGKNTEAFF
D gene: -; clone size: -; V gene: TRBV7-2; J gene: TRBJ1-1; CDR3 DNA: TGTGCCAGCAGCTTAGCGGGAGCTGAAGCTTTCTTT; CDR3 protein: CASSLAGAEAFF